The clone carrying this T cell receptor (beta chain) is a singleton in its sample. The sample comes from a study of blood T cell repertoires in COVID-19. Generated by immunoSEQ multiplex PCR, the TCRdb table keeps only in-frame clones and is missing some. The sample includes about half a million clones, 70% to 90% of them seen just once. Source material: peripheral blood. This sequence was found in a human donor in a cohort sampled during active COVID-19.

The CDR3 coding sequence is TGTGCCAGCAGCTTAATGGGGGGGTCCGCCAATGAGCAGTTCTTC. It is translated as CASSLMGGSANEQFF. The chain is built from TRBV7-3 and TRBJ2-1; 7 positions agree with TRBD2. The CDR3 has 15 amino acids. V gave up 1 base and J gave up 6 bases; unmatched junction bases: 6. Germline assignment: CDR1 SGHTA and CDR2 FQGTGA.